This is a list of T cell receptor beta chains from one sample in a study of T cells after posttransplantation cyclophosphamide. TCRdb's table, derived via immunoSEQ multiplex PCR, lists solely in-frame clones and lacks some. The sample yields some 64,000 clones, over 85% seen once. Sample: PBMCs. The receptors were sampled from a woman aged 25 to 39 in good health and a related stem cell transplant donor. Each CDR3 is given with its conserved first and last residue. The D gene is left open where the match is weak. Expanded clones get a size class; other rows say once, few or many, or leave the size out.

cdr3_aa cdr3_nt j_call clone_size d_call v_call
CASSQRTSPLHF TGTGCCAGCAGCCAACGGACTTCACCCCTCCACTTT TRBJ1-6 - - TRBV14
CASSISIVSRTEAFF TGTGCCAGTAGTATCTCTATTGTGAGTCGCACTGAAGCTTTCTTT TRBJ1-1 once - TRBV19
CASIGRRTEAFF TGTGCCAGCATTGGGCGAAGGACTGAAGCTTTCTTT TRBJ1-1 - - TRBV6-1
CASKPRGAGYGYTF TGTGCCAGCAAACCGCGCGGGGCCGGCTATGGCTACACCTTC TRBJ1-2 - - TRBV2
CASSLRGRGPYEQYF TGTGCCAGCAGCTTGAGGGGCAGGGGGCCCTACGAGCAGTACTTC TRBJ2-7 - TRBD1 TRBV5-6
CATSRGEGANTEAFF TGTGCCACCAGCAGAGGCGAGGGGGCGAACACTGAAGCTTTCTTT TRBJ1-1 - TRBD1 TRBV15
CASSLRGLEQYF TGTGCCAGCAGCTTGAGGGGTCTCGAGCAGTACTTC TRBJ2-7 - - TRBV5-8
CASTAREYRETQYF TGTGCCAGCACCGCGAGGGAATACAGGGAGACCCAGTACTTC TRBJ2-5 - - TRBV7-2
CASSQDFDRGDTIYF TGCGCCAGCAGCCAAGATTTTGACAGGGGAGACACCATATATTTT TRBJ1-3 - TRBD1 TRBV4-3
CASSLASHSGANVLTF TGCGCCAGCAGCTTGGCGTCGCACTCTGGGGCCAACGTCCTGACTTTC TRBJ2-6 - - TRBV5-1
CATSSRQLRGADTQYF TGTGCCACCAGCAGTAGACAGCTCCGGGGGGCAGATACGCAGTATTTT TRBJ2-3 - TRBD2 TRBV15
CASSSSPGLAEETQYF TGTGCCAGCAGCTCCTCCCCGGGACTAGCGGAAGAGACCCAGTACTTC TRBJ2-5 - TRBD2 TRBV5-6
CASSPSGGRIDYGYTF TGTGCCAGCAGCCCCTCCGGGGGGCGAATCGACTATGGCTACACCTTC TRBJ1-2 - - TRBV7-3
CASRLCWRNTEAFF TGTGCAAGTCGCTTATGTTGGAGGAACACTGAAGCTTTCTTT TRBJ1-1 - - TRBV12-2
CASTTTSGKPYEQYF TGTGCCAGCACGACCACTAGCGGGAAACCCTACGAGCAGTACTTC TRBJ2-7 - TRBD2 TRBV6-6
CASSIDARVYGYTF TGTGCCAGTAGTATAGATGCCAGGGTCTATGGCTACACCTTC TRBJ1-2 - - TRBV19
CASSEPYRGASNYGYTF TGTGCCAGCAGTGAACCGTATCGGGGGGCGTCTAACTATGGCTACACCTTC TRBJ1-2 - - TRBV6-1
CASSLAGDTAFF TGTGCCAGCAGCTTAGCTGGGGATACGGCTTTCTTT TRBJ1-1 - - TRBV7-2
CASSLGQLNTDTQYF TGTGCCAGCAGCTTGGGACAGCTAAACACAGATACGCAGTATTTT TRBJ2-3 - - TRBV5-4
CASRTNTEAFF TGTGCCAGCAGGACCAACACTGAAGCTTTCTTT TRBJ1-1 - - TRBV6-1
CASSLTRDTATNTGELFF TGTGCCAGCAGCTTAACAAGGGACACCGCAACGAACACCGGGGAGCTGTTTTTT TRBJ2-2 - - TRBV7-3
CASSWGRDNSPLHF TGTGCCAGCAGCTGGGGACGGGATAATTCACCCCTCCACTTT TRBJ1-6 - - TRBV5-6
CASSSDRGPYEQYF TGTGCCAGCAGCTCGGACAGGGGGCCCTACGAGCAGTACTTC TRBJ2-7 - TRBD1 TRBV7-2
CASSPTGHPNTEAFF TGTGCCAGCTCACCGACTGGGCACCCGAACACTGAAGCTTTCTTT TRBJ1-1 - - TRBV18
CASSARPRTGSGYTF TGTGCCAGCAGTGCAAGACCTCGGACAGGGTCTGGCTACACCTTC TRBJ1-2 - TRBD1 TRBV6-5
CASSDPRRLAGNNEQFF TGTGCCAGCAGTGACCCGAGAAGACTAGCGGGAAACAATGAGCAGTTCTTC TRBJ2-1 - TRBD2 TRBV6-1
CATSHPTSGELFF TGTGCCACCAGCCATCCCACCTCCGGGGAGCTGTTTTTT TRBJ2-2 - - TRBV15
CASSIVTGNMNTEAFF TGTGCCAGTAGTATAGTGACAGGGAACATGAACACTGAAGCTTTCTTT TRBJ1-1 - TRBD1 TRBV19
CASSPGGFLAYEQYF TGTGCCAGCAGCCCCGGGGGGTTCCTAGCCTACGAGCAGTACTTC TRBJ2-7 - TRBD2 TRBV7-2
CASTRGGIGAGELFF TGTGCCAGCACCCGTGGAGGGATCGGTGCCGGGGAGCTGTTTTTT TRBJ2-2 - - TRBV6-5
CASSSAYKETQYF TGTGCCAGCAGCTCGGCCTACAAAGAGACCCAGTACTTC TRBJ2-5 - - TRBV7-2
CASIPDKGNQPQHF TGTGCCAGCATTCCAGACAAGGGCAATCAGCCCCAGCATTTT TRBJ1-5 - - TRBV6-1
CASSQDEKIRYEQYF TGCGCCAGCAGCCAAGATGAGAAGATCAGATACGAGCAGTACTTC TRBJ2-7 - - TRBV4-1
CASSQDPPGTGREKLFF TGCGCCAGCAGCCAAGACCCCCCCGGGACAGGGCGTGAAAAACTGTTTTTT TRBJ1-4 - TRBD1 TRBV4-3
CASSISGTAFLPNYGYTF TGCGCCAGCAGCATCTCCGGGACAGCTTTCTTACCTAACTATGGCTACACCTTC TRBJ1-2 - TRBD1 TRBV5-1
CASRGQGCGTEAFF TGTGCCAGCAGAGGACAGGGTTGTGGCACTGAAGCTTTCTTT TRBJ1-1 - - TRBV21-1
CASRQGNEKLFF TGTGCCAGTCGACAGGGTAATGAAAAACTGTTTTTT TRBJ1-4 - TRBD1 TRBV2
CASSLLTSVSSYEQYF TGTGCCAGCAGCCTTTTGACTAGCGTGAGCTCCTACGAGCAGTACTTC TRBJ2-7 few TRBD2 TRBV7-2
CAWSRRAGYTF TGTGCCTGGTCGCGCAGGGCTGGCTACACCTTC TRBJ1-2 once - TRBV30
CASSLGGTAEAFF TGTGCCAGCAGCTTGGGTGGGACAGCAGAAGCTTTCTTT TRBJ1-1 - TRBD1 TRBV5-4
CASSSGQVPYEQYF TGTGCCAGCAGCTCCGGACAGGTCCCCTACGAGCAGTACTTC TRBJ2-7 - TRBD1 TRBV7-3
CASSHALGAAEQFF TGTGCCAGCAGCCACGCCTTGGGGGCTGCTGAGCAGTTCTTC TRBJ2-1 - - TRBV6-1
CATGRDIQYF TGTGCCACGGGACGTGACATTCAGTACTTC TRBJ2-4 - - TRBV28
CATLHGSRNTEAFF TGTGCCACCCTTCACGGATCCAGGAACACTGAAGCTTTCTTT TRBJ1-1 - - TRBV28
CASSGGAFYNEQFF TGTGCCAGCAGCGGCGGGGCTTTTTACAATGAGCAGTTCTTC TRBJ2-1 - - TRBV5-6
CASSLMARDNQPQHF TGTGCCAGCAGTTTGATGGCTCGGGACAATCAGCCCCAGCATTTT TRBJ1-5 once - TRBV28
CASSPGTAYSNQPQHF TGCGCCAGCAGCCCTGGGACGGCTTATAGCAATCAGCCCCAGCATTTT TRBJ1-5 - - TRBV4-1
CASSYSLAYEQYF TGTGCCAGCAGTTACTCGCTCGCCTACGAGCAGTACTTC TRBJ2-7 - - TRBV6-5
CASSSGQGSYEQYF TGTGCCAGCAGCTCGGGACAGGGGTCCTACGAGCAGTACTTC TRBJ2-7 once TRBD1 TRBV7-2
CASSLAQHELSTF TGTGCCAGCAGCTTAGCCCAACACGAACTCTCCACCTTC TRBJ1-2 - - TRBV11-2
CASRSGGRTYEQYF TGTGCCAGCAGGTCAGGGGGAAGAACCTACGAGCAGTACTTC TRBJ2-7 - TRBD1 TRBV28
CASSQDMGGRADTQYF TGCGCCAGCAGCCAAGATATGGGGGGGAGGGCAGATACGCAGTATTTT TRBJ2-3 - TRBD2 TRBV4-3
CASSLGTSGGLNEQFF TGTGCCAGCTCACTTGGGACTAGCGGGGGGCTAAATGAGCAGTTCTTC TRBJ2-1 - TRBD2 TRBV18
CASSQDLAGQGTLLHF TGCGCCAGCAGCCAAGATTTAGCGGGACAGGGGACTCTCCTCCACTTT TRBJ1-6 - TRBD1 TRBV4-3